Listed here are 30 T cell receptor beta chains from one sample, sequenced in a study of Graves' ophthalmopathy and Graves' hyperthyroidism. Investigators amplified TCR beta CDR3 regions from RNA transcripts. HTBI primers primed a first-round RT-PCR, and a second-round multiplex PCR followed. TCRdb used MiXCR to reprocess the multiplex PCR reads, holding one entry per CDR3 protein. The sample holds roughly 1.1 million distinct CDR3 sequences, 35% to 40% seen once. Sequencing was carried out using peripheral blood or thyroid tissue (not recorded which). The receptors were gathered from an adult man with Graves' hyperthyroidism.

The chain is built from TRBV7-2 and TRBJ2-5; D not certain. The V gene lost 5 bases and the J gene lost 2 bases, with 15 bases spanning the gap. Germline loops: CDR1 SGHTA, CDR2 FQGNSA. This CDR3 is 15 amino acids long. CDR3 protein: CASSAAVGLQETQYF. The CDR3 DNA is TGTGCCAGCAGCGCCGCGGTAGGGTTACAAGAGACCCAGTACTTC.

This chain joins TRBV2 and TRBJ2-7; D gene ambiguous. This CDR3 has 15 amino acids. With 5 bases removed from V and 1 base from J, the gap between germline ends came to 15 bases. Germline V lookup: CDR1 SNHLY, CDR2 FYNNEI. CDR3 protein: CASSLEVGFSYEQYF. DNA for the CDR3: TGTGCCAGCAGTTTAGAGGTAGGGTTTTCCTACGAGCAGTACTTC.

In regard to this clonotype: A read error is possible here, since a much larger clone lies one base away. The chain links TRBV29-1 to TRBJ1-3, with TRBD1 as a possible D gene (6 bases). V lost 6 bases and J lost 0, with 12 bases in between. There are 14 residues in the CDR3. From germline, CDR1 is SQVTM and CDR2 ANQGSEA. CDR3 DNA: TGCAGCGTGGGAGGGGGGGGCTCTGGAAACACCATATATTTT. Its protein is CSVGGGGSGNTIYF.

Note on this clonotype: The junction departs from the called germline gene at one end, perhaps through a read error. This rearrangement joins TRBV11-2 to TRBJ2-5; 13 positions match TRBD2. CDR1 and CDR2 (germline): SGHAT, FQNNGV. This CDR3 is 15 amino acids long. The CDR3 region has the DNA TGCGCCAGCAGCCACGGACTAGCGGGAGAAGAGACCCAGTACTTC. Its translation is CASSHGLAGEETQYF.

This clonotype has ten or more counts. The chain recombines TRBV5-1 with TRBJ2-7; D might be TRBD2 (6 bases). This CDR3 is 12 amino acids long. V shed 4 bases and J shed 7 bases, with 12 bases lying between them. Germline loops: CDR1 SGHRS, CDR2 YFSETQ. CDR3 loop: CASSQGTPEQYF. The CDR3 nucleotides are TGCGCCAGCAGCCAAGGGACTCCAGAGCAGTACTTC.

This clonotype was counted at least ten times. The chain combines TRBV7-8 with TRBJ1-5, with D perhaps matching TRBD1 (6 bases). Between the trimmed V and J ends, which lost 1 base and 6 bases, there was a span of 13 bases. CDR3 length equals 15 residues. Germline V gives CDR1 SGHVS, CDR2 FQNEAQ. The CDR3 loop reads CASSLGTVVGQPQHF. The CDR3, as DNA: TGTGCCAGCAGCTTAGGGACAGTCGTGGGTCAGCCCCAGCATTTT.

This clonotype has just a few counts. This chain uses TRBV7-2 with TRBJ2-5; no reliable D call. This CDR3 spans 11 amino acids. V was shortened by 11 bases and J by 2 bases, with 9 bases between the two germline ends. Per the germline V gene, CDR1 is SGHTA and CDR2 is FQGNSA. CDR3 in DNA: TGTGCCTGGAGAGCGCAAGAGACCCAGTACTTC. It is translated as CAWRAQETQYF. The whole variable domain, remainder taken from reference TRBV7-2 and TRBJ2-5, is GAGVSQSPSNKVTEKGKDVELRCDPISGHTALYWYRQSLGQGLEFLIYFQGNSAPDKSGLPSDRFSAERTGGSVSTLTIQRTQQEDSAVYLCAWRAQETQYFGPGTRLLVL.

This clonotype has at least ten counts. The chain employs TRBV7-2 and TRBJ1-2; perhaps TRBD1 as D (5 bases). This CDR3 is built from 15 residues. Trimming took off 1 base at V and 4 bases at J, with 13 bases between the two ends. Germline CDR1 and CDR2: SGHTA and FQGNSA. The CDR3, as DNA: TGTGCCAGCAGCTTAGGCGCCAGGGTGGTCTATGGCTACACCTTC. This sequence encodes CASSLGARVVYGYTF.

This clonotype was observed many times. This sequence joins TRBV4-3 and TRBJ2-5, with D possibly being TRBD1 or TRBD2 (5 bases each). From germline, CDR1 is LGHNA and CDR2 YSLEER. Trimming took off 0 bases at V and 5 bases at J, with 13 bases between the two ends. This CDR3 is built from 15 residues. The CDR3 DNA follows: TGCGCCAGCAGCCAAGACTCGAGCAGGGAGGAGACCCAGTACTTC. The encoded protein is CASSQDSSREETQYF.

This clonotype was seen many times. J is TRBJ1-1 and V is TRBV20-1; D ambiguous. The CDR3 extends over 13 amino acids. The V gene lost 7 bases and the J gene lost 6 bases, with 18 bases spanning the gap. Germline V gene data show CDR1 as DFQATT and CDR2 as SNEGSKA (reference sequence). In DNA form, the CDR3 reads TGCAGTGTCCCGTCGTGGTCGCAGGCTGAAGCTTTCTTT. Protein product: CSVPSWSQAEAFF.

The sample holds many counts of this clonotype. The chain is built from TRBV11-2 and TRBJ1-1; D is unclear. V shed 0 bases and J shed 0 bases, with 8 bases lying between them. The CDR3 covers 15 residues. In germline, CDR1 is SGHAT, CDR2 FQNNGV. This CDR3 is CASSLELGLNTEAFF. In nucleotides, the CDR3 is TGTGCCAGCAGCTTAGAGCTGGGATTGAACACTGAAGCTTTCTTT.

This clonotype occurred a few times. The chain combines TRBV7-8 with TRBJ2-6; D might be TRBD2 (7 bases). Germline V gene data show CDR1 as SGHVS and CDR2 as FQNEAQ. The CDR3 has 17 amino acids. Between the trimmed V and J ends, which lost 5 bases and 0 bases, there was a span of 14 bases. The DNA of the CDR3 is TGTGCCAGCAGCGCTAGGGGGGGGCACTCTGGGGCCAACGTCCTGACTTTC. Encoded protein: CASSARGGHSGANVLTF. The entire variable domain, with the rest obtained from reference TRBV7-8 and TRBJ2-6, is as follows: GAGVSQSPRYKVAKRGQDVALRCDPISGHVSLFWYQQALGQGPEFLTYFQNEAQLDKSGLPSDRFFAERPEGSVSTLKIQRTQQEDSAVYLCASSARGGHSGANVLTFGAGSRLTVL.

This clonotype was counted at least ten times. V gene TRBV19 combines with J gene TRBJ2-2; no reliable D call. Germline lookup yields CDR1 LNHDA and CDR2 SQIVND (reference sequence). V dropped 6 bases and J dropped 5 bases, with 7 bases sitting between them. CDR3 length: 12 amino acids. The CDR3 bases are TGTGCCAGTAGAGTGGGGACCGGGGAGCTGTTTTTT. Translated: CASRVGTGELFF.

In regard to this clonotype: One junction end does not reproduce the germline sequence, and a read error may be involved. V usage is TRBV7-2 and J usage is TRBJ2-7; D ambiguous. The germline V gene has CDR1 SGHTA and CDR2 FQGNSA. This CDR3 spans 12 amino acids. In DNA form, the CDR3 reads TGTGCCAGCAGCGCGGATTCCTACGGGCAGTACTTC. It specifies CASSADSYGQYF.

The CDR3 loop is CASSYASRAPYEQYF. CDR3 sequence (DNA): TGTGCCAGCAGTTACGCCTCCCGGGCCCCCTACGAGCAGTACTTC. The rearrangement links TRBV27 to TRBJ2-7; D unresolved. Trimming removed 4 bases from V and 2 bases from J, with 15 bases in between. The CDR3 is made up of 15 amino acids. Germline V CDR1 and CDR2: MNHEY, SMNVEV (reference sequence).

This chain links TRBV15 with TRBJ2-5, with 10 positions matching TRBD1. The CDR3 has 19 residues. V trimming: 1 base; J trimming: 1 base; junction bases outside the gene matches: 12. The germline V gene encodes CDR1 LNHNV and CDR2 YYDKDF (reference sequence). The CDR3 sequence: CATSRVDRGRLFGQETQYF. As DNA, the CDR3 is TGTGCCACCAGCAGAGTCGACAGGGGGCGTCTCTTTGGCCAAGAGACCCAGTACTTC.

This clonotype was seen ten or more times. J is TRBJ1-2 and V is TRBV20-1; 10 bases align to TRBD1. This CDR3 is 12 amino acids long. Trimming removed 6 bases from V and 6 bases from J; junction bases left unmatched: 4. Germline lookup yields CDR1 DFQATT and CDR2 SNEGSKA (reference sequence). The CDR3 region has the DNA TGCAGTGCCAGACAGGGGGCACATGGCTACACCTTC. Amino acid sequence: CSARQGAHGYTF.

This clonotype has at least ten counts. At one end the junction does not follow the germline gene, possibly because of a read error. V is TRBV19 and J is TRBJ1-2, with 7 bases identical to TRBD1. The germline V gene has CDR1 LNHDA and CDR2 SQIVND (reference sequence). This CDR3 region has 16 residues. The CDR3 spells CASRIGTARRVYGYTF. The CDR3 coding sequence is TGTGCCAGTAGGATAGGGACAGCAAGGAGAGTATATGGCTACACCTTC.

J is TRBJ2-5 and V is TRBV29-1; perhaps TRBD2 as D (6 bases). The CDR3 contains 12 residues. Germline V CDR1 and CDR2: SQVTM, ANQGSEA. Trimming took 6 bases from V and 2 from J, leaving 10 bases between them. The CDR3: CSVRLGQETQYF. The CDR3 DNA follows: TGCAGCGTCCGACTAGGGCAAGAGACCCAGTACTTC.

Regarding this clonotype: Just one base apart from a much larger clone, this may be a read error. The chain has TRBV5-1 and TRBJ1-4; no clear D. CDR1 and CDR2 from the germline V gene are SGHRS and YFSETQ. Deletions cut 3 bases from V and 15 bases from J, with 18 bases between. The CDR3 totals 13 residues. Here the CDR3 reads CASSYQTEAVLFF. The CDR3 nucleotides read TGCGCCAGCAGCTATCAGACCGAGGCAGTGTTGTTTTTT.

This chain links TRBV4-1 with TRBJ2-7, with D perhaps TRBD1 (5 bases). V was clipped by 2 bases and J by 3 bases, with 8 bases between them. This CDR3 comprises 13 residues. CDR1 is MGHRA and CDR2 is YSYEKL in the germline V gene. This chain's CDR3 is CASSQQGIYEQYF. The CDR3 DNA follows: TGCGCCAGCAGCCAACAGGGTATCTACGAGCAGTACTTC.

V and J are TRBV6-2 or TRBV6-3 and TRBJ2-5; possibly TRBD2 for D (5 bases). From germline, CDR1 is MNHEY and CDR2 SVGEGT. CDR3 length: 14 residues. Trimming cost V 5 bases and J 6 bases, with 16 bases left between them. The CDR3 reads CASSRTGTKKTQYF. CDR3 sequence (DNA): TGTGCCAGCAGTCGGACTGGCACCAAGAAGACCCAGTACTTC.

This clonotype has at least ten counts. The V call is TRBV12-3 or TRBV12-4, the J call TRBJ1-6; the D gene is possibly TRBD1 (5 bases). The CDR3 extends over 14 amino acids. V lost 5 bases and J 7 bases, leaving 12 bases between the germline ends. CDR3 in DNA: TGTGCCAGCAGTCACTGGGAGGGGAATTCACCCCTCCACTTT. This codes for CASSHWEGNSPLHF.

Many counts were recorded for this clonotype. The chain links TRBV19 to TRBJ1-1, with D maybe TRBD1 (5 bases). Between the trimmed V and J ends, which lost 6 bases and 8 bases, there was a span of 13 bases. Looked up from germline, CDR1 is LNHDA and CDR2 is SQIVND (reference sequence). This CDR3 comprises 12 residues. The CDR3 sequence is CASRIGTEEAFF. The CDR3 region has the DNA TGTGCCAGTAGGATCGGGACGGAGGAAGCTTTCTTT. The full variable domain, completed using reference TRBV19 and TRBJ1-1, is DGGITQSPKYLFRKEGQNVTLSCEQNLNHDAMYWYRQDPGQGLRLIYYSQIVNDFQKGDIAEGYSVSREKKESFPLTVTSAQKNPTAFYLCASRIGTEEAFFGQGTRLTVV.

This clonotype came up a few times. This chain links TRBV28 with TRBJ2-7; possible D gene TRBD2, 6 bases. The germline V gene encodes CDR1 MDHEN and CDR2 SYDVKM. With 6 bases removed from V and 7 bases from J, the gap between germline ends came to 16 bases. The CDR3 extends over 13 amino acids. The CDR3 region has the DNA TGTGCCAGCAGCGGACGGGGGACGGGGGAGCAGTACTTC. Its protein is CASSGRGTGEQYF. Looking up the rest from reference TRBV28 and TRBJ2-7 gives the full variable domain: DVKVTQSSRYLVKRTGEKVFLECVQDMDHENMFWYRQDPGLGLRLIYFSYDVKMKEKGDIPEGYSVSREKKERFSLILESASTNQTSMYLCASSGRGTGEQYFGPGTRLTVT.

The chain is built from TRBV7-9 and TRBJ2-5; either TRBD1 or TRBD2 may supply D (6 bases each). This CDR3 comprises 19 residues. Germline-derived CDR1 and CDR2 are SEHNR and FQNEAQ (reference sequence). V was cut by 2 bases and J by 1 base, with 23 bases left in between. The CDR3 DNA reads TGTGCCAGCAGCTTACCCACGAAGGGGGGCAGCCCGTTCCAAGAGACCCAGTACTTC. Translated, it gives CASSLPTKGGSPFQETQYF.

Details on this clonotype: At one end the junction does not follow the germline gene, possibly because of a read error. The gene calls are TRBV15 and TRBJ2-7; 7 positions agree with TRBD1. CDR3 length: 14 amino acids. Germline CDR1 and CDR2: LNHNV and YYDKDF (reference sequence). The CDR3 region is CASSRGTDPYEQYF. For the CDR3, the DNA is TGTGCCAGCAGCAGAGGGACAGATCCATACGAGCAGTACTTC.

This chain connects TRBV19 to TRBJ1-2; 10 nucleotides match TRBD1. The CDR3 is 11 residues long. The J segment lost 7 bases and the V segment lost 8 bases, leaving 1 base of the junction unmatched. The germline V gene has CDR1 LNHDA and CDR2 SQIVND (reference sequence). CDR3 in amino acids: CASGDRGGYTF. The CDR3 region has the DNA TGTGCCAGTGGGGACAGGGGTGGCTACACCTTC.

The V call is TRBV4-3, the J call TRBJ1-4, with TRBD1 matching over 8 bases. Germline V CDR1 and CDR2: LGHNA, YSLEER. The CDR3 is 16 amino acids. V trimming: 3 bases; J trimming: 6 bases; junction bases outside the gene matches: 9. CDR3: CASSHSAGTGDEKLFF. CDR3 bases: TGCGCCAGCAGCCACAGCGCCGGGACAGGAGATGAAAAACTGTTTTTT.

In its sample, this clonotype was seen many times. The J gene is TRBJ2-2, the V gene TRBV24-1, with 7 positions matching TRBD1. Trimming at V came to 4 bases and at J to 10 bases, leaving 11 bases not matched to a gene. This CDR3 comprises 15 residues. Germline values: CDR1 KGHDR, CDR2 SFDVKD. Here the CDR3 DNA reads TGTGCCACCAGTGACCCGACAGGGCGAGTGGTGGAGCTGTTTTTT. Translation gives CATSDPTGRVVELFF.